This T cell receptor beta chain was recovered during a study of T-cell memory formation after mild COVID-19. The study's findings and limits: Later expanders leaned toward CD4+, whereas clones contracting from day 15 to 85 were balanced CD4/CD8. In pre-infection memory, a portion of responding clones appeared, which suggested that cross-reactive memory joined.

For this clonotype: Its antigen is unidentified.

CDR1 SGHDT and CDR2 YYEEEE come from the germline V gene. The germline V and J ends were trimmed by 3 bases and 0 bases, with 11 bases remaining between them. The CDR3 runs to 15 residues. cDNA libraries for TCR alpha and TCR beta, carrying sample barcodes and UMIs, came from 5'RACE with constant-segment primers. TCRdb called the 5' RACE reads again in MiXCR, with one record for every CDR3 protein. Of hundreds of thousands of distinct CDR3 sequences listed, around 25% are singletons. The sequencing input was PBMCs or a T cell subset sorted from them (not recorded which). The J gene is TRBJ2-3, the V gene TRBV5-6; possibly TRBD2 for D (6 bases). This sequence originates from an adult woman who had mild COVID-19 (a few samples of this study predate the infection). Cell type and time point are not known. The CDR3 sequence: CASSWGLRSTDTQYF. CDR3 sequence (DNA): TGTGCCAGCAGCTGGGGACTCCGAAGCACAGATACGCAGTATTTT.